Below are 25 T cell receptor beta chains sequenced from a single sample in a study of T cells in Graves' hyperthyroidism and ophthalmopathy. Authors of the study amplified TCR beta CDR3 regions from RNA transcripts. Carried out on the TCR CDR3, a first-round RT-PCR used the HTBI primer set. TCRdb analysed the multiplex PCR reads with MiXCR anew, one entry per CDR3 protein. The table has hundreds of thousands of distinct CDR3 sequences, around a third seen once. The sequenced sample was blood. These receptors all stem from a woman in her 40s with Graves' hyperthyroidism.

Only a few counts were recorded for this clonotype. The chain is built from TRBV20-1 and TRBJ1-1, with TRBD1 as a possible D gene (5 bases). This CDR3 comprises 15 residues. The germline gives CDR1 DFQATT, CDR2 SNEGSKA (reference sequence). V was clipped by 5 bases and J by 4 bases, with 20 bases between them. This CDR3 is CSAPTRQGSFTEAFF. For the CDR3, the DNA is TGCAGTGCTCCAACTAGGCAGGGCTCGTTCACTGAAGCTTTCTTT.

About this clonotype itself: A read error may produce the germline difference seen at one junction end. The chain couples TRBV10-3 to TRBJ2-6; tentatively, D is TRBD1 or TRBD2 (7 bases each). The CDR3 covers 17 residues. Per the germline V gene, CDR1 is ENHRY and CDR2 is SYGVKD. The DNA of the CDR3 is TGTGCCAGCAGTTACGGCAGGGGGGGGGCCGGGGCCAACGTCCTGACTTTC. It translates to CASSYGRGGAGANVLTF.

There are many counts of this clonotype. The rearrangement uses TRBV29-1 and TRBJ1-1; D is perhaps TRBD1 (5 bases). The V end lost 4 bases, the J end lost 0 bases, and 18 bases lay between the germline ends. The CDR3 is 16 residues long. Germline assignment: CDR1 SQVTM and CDR2 ANQGSEA. The CDR3 DNA sequence: TGCAGCGTTGTGGGGCCTAGGGGACGGATGAACACTGAAGCTTTCTTT. Protein: CSVVGPRGRMNTEAFF.

This clonotype was recorded many times. The chain carries TRBV10-1 and TRBJ1-2; no firm D call. Trimming stripped 0 bases from V and 4 bases from J, with 9 bases between. The CDR3 extends over 14 amino acids. Germline V gives CDR1 WNHNN, CDR2 SYGVQD (reference sequence). CDR3 DNA sequence: TGCGCCAGCAGTGAGTCAGCCTGGAGCTATGGCTACACCTTC. As protein: CASSESAWSYGYTF.

This clonotype was observed a handful of times. The J gene is TRBJ2-7, the V gene TRBV7-2; tentatively, D is TRBD1 (5 bases). V was pared by 6 bases and J by 3 bases, with 15 bases between. This CDR3 contains 14 residues. Per the germline V gene, CDR1 is SGHTA and CDR2 is FQGNSA. The CDR3 bases are TGTGCCAGCAGTTTCCAGGGCAGGAACTACGAGCAGTACTTC. It yields the protein CASSFQGRNYEQYF.

This clonotype was recorded at least ten times. V is TRBV15 and J is TRBJ2-5; the D gene could be TRBD1 or TRBD2 (5 bases each). Germline values: CDR1 LNHNV, CDR2 YYDKDF (reference sequence). V was clipped by 0 bases and J by 5 bases, with 13 bases between them. The CDR3 length is 15 residues. The CDR3 DNA follows: TGTGCCACCAGCAGAGAAAGAGGGGTCGGCGAGACCCAGTACTTC. Translating it yields CATSRERGVGETQYF.

This rearrangement joins TRBV12-3 or TRBV12-4 to TRBJ1-5; possibly TRBD1 for D (6 bases). Trimming removed 1 base at V and 7 bases at J, with 14 bases between. CDR3 length: 15 residues. CDR3 sequence: CASSLVGARGQPQHF. The CDR3 DNA reads TGTGCCAGCAGTTTAGTGGGGGCAAGGGGACAGCCCCAGCATTTT.

The chain combines TRBV2 with TRBJ2-2; TRBD2 might be the D (7 bases). This CDR3 is built from 15 residues. V lost 7 bases to trimming and J lost 7 bases, with 19 bases between them. Germline assignment: CDR1 SNHLY and CDR2 FYNNEI. CDR3 sequence (DNA): TGTGCCAGCAAGGGGGGGACCCCGCCCATCGGGGAGCTGTTTTTT. It encodes CASKGGTPPIGELFF.

This clonotype was seen repeatedly, ten times or more. The chain carries TRBV7-9 and TRBJ2-5, with D unclear. From germline, CDR1 is SEHNR and CDR2 FQNEAQ (reference sequence). Trimming took 5 bases from V and 2 from J, leaving 15 bases between them. The CDR3 consists of 15 residues. The CDR3 is CASSPVMGSQETQYF. The DNA of the CDR3 is TGTGCCAGCAGCCCCGTCATGGGATCGCAAGAGACCCAGTACTTC.

In regard to this clonotype: A read error may explain this, as a much larger clone is one base away. The chain recombines TRBV2 with TRBJ1-5, with D possibly matching TRBD1 (6 bases). Per the germline V gene, CDR1 is SNHLY and CDR2 is FYNNEI. The CDR3 covers 15 residues. V was shortened by 6 bases and J by 1 base, with 13 bases between the two germline ends. This CDR3 is CASSRERGSNQPQHF. The CDR3, as DNA: TGTGCCAGCAGCCGGGAAAGGGGGAGCAATCAGCCCCAGCATTTT.

The J gene is TRBJ1-3, the V gene TRBV25-1; weak D call: TRBD1 (6 bases). From germline, CDR1 is MGHDK and CDR2 SYGVNS. The CDR3 is 17 residues long. V lost 5 bases and J 2 bases, leaving 19 bases between the germline ends. In DNA form, the CDR3 reads TGTGCCAGCAGTCCCCGGCGGGGGCTACATCCTGGAAACACCATATATTTT. This codes for CASSPRRGLHPGNTIYF.

This clonotype turned up a few times. The chain links TRBV20-1 to TRBJ1-6, with D unclear. Germline V gives CDR1 DFQATT, CDR2 SNEGSKA (reference sequence). The CDR3 has 12 amino acids. Deletions cut 5 bases from V and 14 bases from J, with 16 bases between. CDR3 in amino acids: CSAAVADESLHF. For the CDR3, the DNA is TGCAGTGCTGCCGTCGCGGATGAATCCCTCCACTTT.

This clonotype was observed a handful of times. This chain links TRBV12-3 or TRBV12-4 with TRBJ2-7; D unclear. CDR3 length: 12 amino acids. The V end was cut by 3 bases, the J end by 2 bases, with 5 bases between. Here the CDR3 DNA reads TGTGCCAGCAGTTTCCATACCTACGAGCAGTACTTC. Translation: CASSFHTYEQYF.

This clonotype was observed many times. The chain combines TRBV10-3 with TRBJ2-5; 8 nucleotides align to TRBD1. This CDR3 has 14 residues. Germline V gene sequence: CDR1 ENHRY, CDR2 SYGVKD. Trimming took 4 bases from V and 5 from J; bases not matched to a gene: 6. CDR3 residues: CAISGQGARETQYF. CDR3 in DNA: TGTGCCATCAGTGGTCAGGGGGCGCGGGAGACCCAGTACTTC.

This chain uses TRBV5-1 with TRBJ1-4, with D hard to call. The germline V gene encodes CDR1 SGHRS and CDR2 YFSETQ. The V end lost 3 bases, the J end lost 8 bases, and 20 bases lay between the germline ends. There are 16 residues in the CDR3. The DNA of the CDR3 is TGCGCCAGCAGCTCTCTCCCTCCCGGGCTTGGAGAAAAACTGTTTTTT. This sequence encodes CASSSLPPGLGEKLFF.

This sequence joins TRBV24-1 and TRBJ2-3, with 12 nucleotides matching TRBD1. CDR3 length equals 17 residues. CDR1 and CDR2 (germline): KGHDR, SFDVKD. V shed 0 bases and J 5 bases; nucleotides not matched to a gene: 5. The CDR3 protein is CATSDLSGQGAEDTQYF. The DNA of the CDR3 is TGTGCCACCAGTGATTTGTCGGGACAGGGGGCCGAAGATACGCAGTATTTT.

This clonotype was recorded at least ten times. In DNA, the CDR3 is TGTGCCAGCAGCGCCGGGACAGGGGCCAACGAGCAGTACTTC. Amino acids: CASSAGTGANEQYF. This rearrangement joins TRBV5-8 to TRBJ2-7, with 10 bases fitting TRBD1. V gave up 4 bases and J gave up 5 bases; unmatched junction bases: 6. The CDR3 is made up of 14 amino acids. Germline assignment: CDR1 SGHTS and CDR2 YDEGEE. The whole variable domain, remainder taken from reference TRBV5-8 and TRBJ2-7, is EAGVTQSPTHLIKTRGQQATLRCSPISGHTSVYWYQQALGLGLQFLLWYDEGEERNRGNFPPRFSGRQFPNYSSELNVNALELEDSALYLCASSAGTGANEQYFGPGTRLTVT.

The chain couples TRBV2 to TRBJ2-7; 9 nucleotides agree with TRBD1. This CDR3 comprises 12 residues. The trim removed 9 bases at V and 2 bases at J, leaving 2 bases unmatched. Germline V CDR1 and CDR2: SNHLY, FYNNEI. This CDR3 reads CARQGAAYEQYF. DNA of the CDR3: TGTGCCAGACAGGGGGCCGCCTACGAGCAGTACTTC.

V gene TRBV28 combines with J gene TRBJ1-3; TRBD1 matches at 8 bases. V was clipped by 0 bases and J by 7 bases; unmatched bases: 5. The CDR3 length is 15 residues. Germline V lookup: CDR1 MDHEN, CDR2 SYDVKM. The CDR3 spells CASSLWRTGKNTIYF. The CDR3, as DNA: TGTGCCAGCAGTTTATGGCGGACAGGGAAGAACACCATATATTTT.

The sample holds many counts of this clonotype. V and J are TRBV10-3 and TRBJ2-5; D gene unclear. V lost 4 bases, J lost 2 bases, and 5 bases lay in between. This CDR3 region has 12 residues. The germline V gene encodes CDR1 ENHRY and CDR2 SYGVKD. The CDR3: CAISAPQETQYF. The CDR3 DNA follows: TGTGCCATCAGTGCACCTCAAGAGACCCAGTACTTC.

As for this clonotype: Because the CDR3 is missing its conserved closing phenylalanine or tryptophan, this is likely a read error. It is unclear where the CDR3 begins or ends on the DNA, so no DNA is shown, and the CDR3 is as TCRdb lists it. The CDR3 loop reads CASRTGVFI. The chain recombines TRBV6-1 with TRBJ2-6; the table's D call, TRBD2, has no DNA check behind it. The CDR3 has 9 amino acids, counting both end residues. Per germline, CDR1 MNHNS and CDR2 SASEGT.

This clonotype was seen only once. The chain combines TRBV27 with TRBJ1-1; a possible D gene is TRBD1 (6 bases). Trimming took 8 bases from V and 3 from J, leaving 19 bases between them. The germline CDR1 and CDR2 sequences are MNHEY and SMNVEV (reference sequence). The CDR3 length is 15 residues. The CDR3 reads CASSRRGRGDTEAFF. For the CDR3, the DNA is TGTGCCAGCTCCCGGCGGGGCAGGGGTGACACTGAAGCTTTCTTT.

The chain employs TRBV7-9 and TRBJ2-7; perhaps TRBD1 as D (5 bases). The germline V gene encodes CDR1 SEHNR and CDR2 FQNEAQ (reference sequence). Trimming stripped 5 bases from V and 1 base from J, with 12 bases between. The CDR3 runs 14 residues. The DNA for the CDR3 is TGTGCCAGCAGCCTAACGACAGATTCCTACGAGCAGTACTTC. This translates into CASSLTTDSYEQYF.

The chain recombines TRBV29-1 with TRBJ2-3, with TRBD2 identical over 8 bases. Per germline, CDR1 SQVTM and CDR2 ANQGSEA. The CDR3 covers 17 residues. After removal of 1 base from V and 2 bases from J, the junction contained 11 bases not matched to a gene. DNA for the CDR3: TGCAGCGTTGAAGCTTGGTCCAGCGGGAGCATCACAGATACGCAGTATTTT. Amino acid sequence: CSVEAWSSGSITDTQYF.

This clonotype was observed a handful of times. The rearrangement links TRBV6-5 to TRBJ1-5, with D unclear. The germline V gene encodes CDR1 MNHEY and CDR2 SVGAGI. Between the trimmed V and J ends, which lost 5 bases and 6 bases, there was a span of 11 bases. The CDR3 consists of 13 residues. CDR3 amino acids: CASSPHIGQPQHF. For the CDR3, the DNA is TGTGCCAGCAGTCCTCATATTGGTCAGCCCCAGCATTTT.